The 23 T cell receptor beta chains below come from one sample, sequenced in a study of cytomegalovirus exposure and HLA in healthy donors. PCR employed 60 Vbeta and 13 Jbeta primers. Profiled with immunoSEQ multiplex PCR; TCRdb holds only in-frame clones, not every one. Found here are roughly 93,000 clones, 80% of them singletons; the top ten hold around 7%. The sample taken for sequencing was PBMCs. The source is a young man in good health and CMV-seronegative.

The rearrangement links TRBV19 to TRBJ2-2; D is unresolved. The CDR3 totals 13 residues. Germline assignment: CDR1 LNHDA and CDR2 SQIVND (reference sequence). V was shortened by 3 bases and J by 4 bases, with 6 bases between the two germline ends. The DNA of the CDR3 is TGTGCCAGTAGTATCGTCGTCACCGGGGAGCTGTTTTTT. The encoded protein is CASSIVVTGELFF. Supplemented by reference TRBV19 and TRBJ2-2, the full variable domain reads DGGITQSPKYLFRKEGQNVTLSCEQNLNHDAMYWYRQDPGQGLRLIYYSQIVNDFQKGDIAEGYSVSREKKESFPLTVTSAQKNPTAFYLCASSIVVTGELFFGEGSRLTVL.

V and J are TRBV7-9 and TRBJ2-1, with D maybe TRBD2 (6 bases). Trimming stripped 0 bases from V and 2 bases from J, with 17 bases between. This CDR3 contains 18 residues. The V gene's germline CDR1 is SEHNR and CDR2 FQNEAQ (reference sequence). CDR3 loop: CASSLARRRGLTYNEQFF. CDR3 nucleotide sequence: TGTGCCAGCAGCTTAGCGCGTCGGAGGGGTTTGACCTACAATGAGCAGTTCTTC.

The J gene is TRBJ1-1, the V gene TRBV7-9; 7 nucleotides agree with TRBD1. Germline trimming cut 3 bases from V and 2 bases from J; bases unmatched to any gene: 3. Germline CDR1 and CDR2: SEHNR and FQNEAQ (reference sequence). This CDR3 has 14 residues. The CDR3 DNA sequence: TGTGCCAGCAGCTTCGGACAGGCTAACACTGAAGCTTTCTTT. The encoded protein is CASSFGQANTEAFF.

This rearrangement joins TRBV7-9 to TRBJ2-1; 8 nucleotides agree with TRBD2. Germline V gene lookup returns CDR1 SEHNR and CDR2 FQNEAQ (reference sequence). Trimming at V came to 1 base and at J to 0 bases, leaving 2 bases not matched to a gene. This CDR3 has 16 amino acids. The CDR3 DNA reads TGTGCCAGCAGCTTAGGGACTAGCAGCTCCTACAATGAGCAGTTCTTC. Protein sequence: CASSLGTSSSYNEQFF.

The chain couples TRBV4-1 to TRBJ1-4, with 7 bases identical to TRBD1. Germline V lookup: CDR1 MGHRA, CDR2 YSYEKL. Losses at the gene ends were 3 bases for V and 8 bases for J; bases not matched to a gene: 9. The CDR3 spans 15 residues. The CDR3 coding sequence is TGCGCCAGCAGCCAGACCGGGACAGTGGGGGAAAAACTGTTTTTT. Its protein product is CASSQTGTVGEKLFF.

V is TRBV30 and J is TRBJ1-5, with TRBD1 matching 7 bases. The CDR3 is 15 amino acids. The germline gives CDR1 GTSNPN, CDR2 SVGIG (reference sequence). With 1 base clipped from V and 0 bases from J, the junction kept 3 bases outside the gene matches. CDR3 region: CAWSERGHSNQPQHF. The DNA for the CDR3 is TGTGCCTGGAGTGAGAGGGGGCATAGCAATCAGCCCCAGCATTTT.

The chain employs TRBV6-5 and TRBJ1-5, with TRBD1 matching 7 bases. The CDR3 covers 13 residues. From germline, CDR1 is MNHEY and CDR2 SVGAGI. J gave up 3 bases and V 11 bases, and 7 bases lay outside the gene matches. CDR3 in amino acids: CASGTDLNQPQHF. CDR3 sequence (DNA): TGTGCCTCTGGGACAGATCTCAATCAGCCCCAGCATTTT.

The V call is TRBV27, the J call TRBJ2-1; D remains ambiguous. The V end lost 4 bases, the J end lost 2 bases, and 9 bases lay between the germline ends. The CDR3 runs 14 residues. Germline V gives CDR1 MNHEY, CDR2 SMNVEV (reference sequence). In nucleotides, the CDR3 is TGTGCCAGCAGTTGGGCAGGCACCTACAATGAGCAGTTCTTC. Its translation: CASSWAGTYNEQFF.

This sequence joins TRBV30 and TRBJ1-2; no clear D gene. V gave up 0 bases and J gave up 5 bases, with 7 bases separating them. Germline CDR1 is GTSNPN and CDR2 is SVGIG (reference sequence). This CDR3 has 12 amino acids. The CDR3: CAWSVLGYGYTF. In DNA, the CDR3 is TGTGCCTGGAGTGTACTAGGATATGGCTACACCTTC.

This clone was recorded a few times. This chain links TRBV30 with TRBJ1-4; D not resolved. V lost 1 base and J lost 0, with 9 bases in between. CDR3 length: 15 residues. Germline CDR1 GTSNPN, CDR2 SVGIG (reference sequence). The CDR3 reads CAWSANRATNEKLFF. The CDR3 DNA sequence: TGTGCCTGGAGTGCCAACCGGGCAACTAATGAAAAACTGTTTTTT.

CDR3: CSVTGQGASETQYF. Here the CDR3 DNA reads TGCAGCGTGACCGGACAGGGGGCGTCAGAGACCCAGTACTTC. The J gene is TRBJ2-5, the V gene TRBV29-1, with 11 nucleotides matching TRBD1. CDR1 and CDR2 (germline): SQVTM, ANQGSEA. V lost 6 bases, J lost 4 bases, and 7 bases stayed unmatched. The CDR3 runs to 14 residues.

This chain joins TRBV7-9 and TRBJ2-1, with D uncertain. Trimming cost V 2 bases and J 3 bases, with 17 bases left between them. Germline loops: CDR1 SEHNR, CDR2 FQNEAQ (reference sequence). The CDR3 extends over 17 amino acids. CDR3 in DNA: TGTGCCAGCAGCTTAAGCCCCAGTATCGGGTTCTACAATGAGCAGTTCTTC. It encodes CASSLSPSIGFYNEQFF. The entire variable domain, with the rest obtained from reference TRBV7-9 and TRBJ2-1, is as follows: DTGVSQNPRHKITKRGQNVTFRCDPISEHNRLYWYRQTLGQGPEFLTYFQNEAQLEKSRLLSDRFSAERPKGSFSTLEIQRTEQGDSAMYLCASSLSPSIGFYNEQFFGPGTRLTVL.

The rearrangement joins TRBV5-6 to TRBJ1-1; D not resolved. V lost 1 base to trimming and J lost 4 bases, with 8 bases between them. Germline loops: CDR1 SGHDT, CDR2 YYEEEE. The CDR3 covers 13 residues. The CDR3 DNA reads TGTGCCAGCAGCTTGTTCCGGGGCACTGAAGCTTTCTTT. Translated: CASSLFRGTEAFF. The full variable domain, in which reference TRBV5-6 and TRBJ1-1 provide the parts outside the CDR3, is DAGVTQSPTHLIKTRGQQVTLRCSPKSGHDTVSWYQQALGQGPQFIFQYYEEEERQRGNFPDRFSGHQFPNYSSELNVNALLLGDSALYLCASSLFRGTEAFFGQGTRLTVV.

The sample holds a few counts of this clone. V and J are TRBV19 and TRBJ2-7; 8 positions match TRBD1. This CDR3 region has 13 residues. V gave up 9 bases and J gave up 1 base; unmatched junction bases: 5. Germline lookup yields CDR1 LNHDA and CDR2 SQIVND (reference sequence). The CDR3 sequence is CASGTGESYEQYF. In nucleotides, the CDR3 is TGTGCCAGCGGGACAGGAGAGTCCTACGAGCAGTACTTC.

CDR3 DNA sequence: TGCGCCAGCAGCTTGGGTAGGGAGCTTCAAGAGACCCAGTACTTC. Translation gives CASSLGRELQETQYF. The chain carries TRBV5-1 and TRBJ2-5; D may be TRBD2 (5 bases). The CDR3 length is 15 residues. Trimming removed 0 bases at V and 2 bases at J, with 11 bases between. Germline V gene lookup returns CDR1 SGHRS and CDR2 YFSETQ. Supplemented by reference TRBV5-1 and TRBJ2-5, the full variable domain reads KAGVTQTPRYLIKTRGQQVTLSCSPISGHRSVSWYQQTPGQGLQFLFEYFSETQRNKGNFPGRFSGRQFSNSRSEMNVSTLELGDSALYLCASSLGRELQETQYFGPGTRLLVL.

Points on this clone: Other DNA sequences in the sample encode the same CDR3. This chain links TRBV19 with TRBJ1-1, with D maybe TRBD1 (6 bases). The CDR3 covers 13 residues. The ends were cut back, 5 bases at V and 3 bases at J, with 10 bases in the middle. Germline CDR1 LNHDA, CDR2 SQIVND (reference sequence). The DNA of the CDR3 is TGTGCCAGTAGTTCCCAGGGGCACACTGAAGCTTTCTTT. It is translated as CASSSQGHTEAFF.

This clone appeared once. CDR3 in amino acids: CASSELGGETQYF. The CDR3 region has the DNA TGTGCCAGCAGTGAATTGGGGGGAGAGACCCAGTACTTC. This chain links TRBV25-1 with TRBJ2-5; D is possibly TRBD2 (6 bases). Trimming shortened V by 1 base and J by 4 bases, and 7 bases separated the two germline ends. Germline V lookup: CDR1 MGHDK, CDR2 SYGVNS. The CDR3 loop spans 13 amino acids.

The chain has TRBV18 and TRBJ2-1; tentative D call: TRBD2 (6 bases). The germline V and J ends were trimmed by 2 bases and 8 bases, with 7 bases remaining between them. Germline V gene sequence: CDR1 KGHSH, CDR2 LQKENI. The CDR3 covers 12 residues. The CDR3 sequence: CASSPGGYEQFF. Here the CDR3 DNA reads TGTGCCAGCTCACCAGGGGGGTATGAGCAGTTCTTC.

The rearrangement links TRBV2 to TRBJ2-1, with D hard to call. Trimming left V 3 bases short and J 4 bases short, with 13 bases between. The V gene's germline CDR1 is SNHLY and CDR2 FYNNEI. This CDR3 has 15 residues. The CDR3: CASSEGSDQYNEQFF. The DNA of the CDR3 is TGTGCCAGCAGTGAGGGCTCTGACCAGTACAATGAGCAGTTCTTC.

This rearrangement joins TRBV6-1 to TRBJ2-1; 8 bases are a match to TRBD2. The V gene end was trimmed by 4 bases and the J gene end by 9 bases; junction bases not matched to a gene: 17. CDR1 is MNHNS and CDR2 is SASEGT in the germline V gene. The CDR3 runs 17 residues. CDR3 protein: CASSARRGGALAFEQFF. The CDR3 coding sequence is TGTGCCAGCAGTGCAAGACGGGGGGGAGCCCTCGCTTTTGAGCAGTTCTTC.

The chain carries TRBV19 and TRBJ2-3; possibly TRBD1 for D (5 bases). Germline values: CDR1 LNHDA, CDR2 SQIVND (reference sequence). The length of the CDR3 is 14 residues. Trimming pared 7 bases from V and 3 bases from J, leaving 14 bases between. The CDR3 here is CASTLGASTDTQYF. The CDR3 DNA reads as TGTGCCAGTACCCTAGGGGCTAGTACAGATACGCAGTATTTT.

J is TRBJ2-5 and V is TRBV10-1; D may be TRBD1 (6 bases). This CDR3 contains 13 residues. CDR1 is WNHNN, CDR2 SYGVQD, per germline (reference sequence). With 6 bases removed from V and 7 bases from J, the gap between germline ends came to 15 bases. The CDR3 region has the DNA TGCGCCAGCAGGTCCGGGACAAGTGGGACCCAGTACTTC. This encodes CASRSGTSGTQYF.

This CDR3 reads CSVGEGTSGSNGQFF. CDR3 sequence (DNA): TGCAGCGTGGGGGAAGGGACTAGCGGGAGTAACGGGCAGTTCTTC. J is TRBJ2-1 and V is TRBV29-1, with TRBD2 matching over 14 bases. Germline lookup yields CDR1 SQVTM and CDR2 ANQGSEA. The CDR3 contains 15 residues. Trimming removed 6 bases from V and 12 bases from J; junction bases left unmatched: 13.